The 22 T cell receptor beta chains below come from one sample, sequenced in a study of blood T cell repertoires in COVID-19. Only in-frame clones appear in the TCRdb table, and some are missing; sequencing was by immunoSEQ multiplex PCR. The table records about 280,000 clones, over 75% of them present only once. Source material: peripheral blood. These receptors all come from a man in his fifties with active or convalescent COVID-19.

This clone appeared a single time. The rearrangement uses TRBV4-1 and TRBJ1-1, with 9 bases identical to TRBD1. V lost 3 bases, J lost 1 base, and 3 bases stayed unmatched. Germline values: CDR1 MGHRA, CDR2 YSYEKL. This CDR3 contains 15 residues. As DNA, the CDR3 is TGCGCCAGCAGCCAGAGGGACAGGGCGAACACTGAAGCTTTCTTT. Amino acid sequence: CASSQRDRANTEAFF.

As regards this clone: The same CDR3 also results from other DNA sequences found in this sample. V is TRBV12-3 or TRBV12-4 and J is TRBJ1-1, with unresolved D. V lost 2 bases and J lost 5, with 6 bases in between. This CDR3 spans 12 amino acids. The CDR3 DNA sequence: TGTGCCAGCAGTTTAAGCGGAACTGAAGCTTTCTTT. It encodes CASSLSGTEAFF.

The rearrangement links TRBV29-1 to TRBJ2-3; 7 positions agree with TRBD1. With V trimmed by 7 bases and J by 0 bases, 4 bases remained unmatched. CDR1 SQVTM and CDR2 ANQGSEA come from the germline V gene. CDR3 length equals 13 residues. As DNA, the CDR3 is TGCAGCGCCCCGACAGGGAGCACAGATACGCAGTATTTT. Its protein is CSAPTGSTDTQYF.

The chain links TRBV18 to TRBJ2-2; D is undetermined. V was cut by 3 bases and J by 2 bases, with 4 bases left in between. Germline CDR1 and CDR2: KGHSH and LQKENI. The CDR3 runs to 13 residues. CDR3 amino acids: CASSPSNTGELFF. The CDR3 nucleotides read TGTGCCAGCTCACCCTCCAACACCGGGGAGCTGTTTTTT.

This chain uses TRBV30 with TRBJ2-3, with 9 bases lining up with TRBD2. Germline lookup yields CDR1 GTSNPN and CDR2 SVGIG (reference sequence). With V trimmed by 3 bases and J by 2 bases, 9 bases remained unmatched. The CDR3 is made up of 16 amino acids. CDR3 sequence reads: CAWRQRGARNTDTQYF. CDR3 nucleotides: TGTGCCTGGAGGCAGCGGGGGGCTAGGAACACAGATACGCAGTATTTT. Full variable domain (remainder filled in from reference TRBV30 and TRBJ2-3): SQTIHQWPATLVQPVGSPLSLECTVEGTSNPNLYWYRQAAGRGLQLLFYSVGIGQISSEVPQNLSASRPQDRQFILSSKKLLLSDSGFYLCAWRQRGARNTDTQYFGPGTRLTVL.

This clone has a single count. The J gene is TRBJ2-3, the V gene TRBV5-1; weak D call: TRBD1 (6 bases). This CDR3 has 15 residues. Germline V gene data show CDR1 as SGHRS and CDR2 as YFSETQ. Trimming took off 2 bases at V and 3 bases at J, with 13 bases between the two ends. CDR3 sequence: CASSFQGLSTDTQYF. CDR3 DNA sequence: TGCGCCAGCAGCTTCCAGGGGCTATCTACAGATACGCAGTATTTT. The complete variable domain, with remaining parts taken from reference TRBV5-1 and TRBJ2-3, reads KAGVTQTPRYLIKTRGQQVTLSCSPISGHRSVSWYQQTPGQGLQFLFEYFSETQRNKGNFPGRFSGRQFSNSRSEMNVSTLELGDSALYLCASSFQGLSTDTQYFGPGTRLTVL.

The sample holds one count of this clone. The chain recombines TRBV20-1 with TRBJ1-1; D uncertain. V was shortened by 5 bases and J by 2 bases, with 6 bases between the two germline ends. This CDR3 is built from 11 residues. Germline values: CDR1 DFQATT, CDR2 SNEGSKA (reference sequence). The CDR3 spells CSAELNTEAFF. The CDR3 coding sequence is TGCAGTGCTGAGCTAAACACTGAAGCTTTCTTT.

This clone was observed a single time. This chain uses TRBV24-1 with TRBJ2-1; 7 nucleotides match TRBD2. CDR3 length equals 18 residues. Germline CDR1 is KGHDR and CDR2 is SFDVKD. J lost 0 bases, V lost 4 bases, and 11 bases had no gene match. The CDR3 DNA reads TGTGCCACCAGTGACCCCCTTGGGCGGGGGAGCTCCTACAATGAGCAGTTCTTC. It codes for CATSDPLGRGSSYNEQFF.

The chain employs TRBV6-5 and TRBJ1-4, with 8 bases aligning to TRBD1. This CDR3 is built from 15 residues. J lost 6 bases, V lost 6 bases, and 9 bases had no gene match. The V gene's germline CDR1 is MNHEY and CDR2 SVGAGI. The DNA for the CDR3 is TGTGCCAGCAGGGTGGACAGGGCGGCCTATGAAAAACTGTTTTTT. This translates into CASRVDRAAYEKLFF.

The chain links TRBV1 to TRBJ2-7; whether TRBD1, the table's D call, matches the DNA was not checked. TRBV1 is assigned pseudogene status. The CDR3 is made up of 12 amino acids. The CDR3 DNA reads TGCACCAGCAGCCAAGATAAGGGGGCTTCTTACTTC. This gives the protein CTSSQDKGASYF.

This chain links TRBV11-2 with TRBJ1-3; D is undetermined. The germline V and J ends were trimmed by 1 base and 0 bases, with 13 bases remaining between them. The CDR3 spans 17 residues. CDR1 and CDR2 (germline): SGHAT, FQNNGV. The DNA for the CDR3 is TGTGCCAGCAGCTTAGGCCCGGGGTATGACTCTGGAAACACCATATATTTT. Amino acid sequence: CASSLGPGYDSGNTIYF. The full variable domain, in which reference TRBV11-2 and TRBJ1-3 provide the parts outside the CDR3, is EAGVAQSPRYKIIEKRQSVAFWCNPISGHATLYWYQQILGQGPKLLIQFQNNGVVDDSQLPKDRFSAERLKGVDSTLKIQPAKLEDSAVYLCASSLGPGYDSGNTIYFGEGSWLTVV.

The chain couples TRBV18 to TRBJ1-5; the match to TRBD1 covers 9 bases. Germline values: CDR1 KGHSH, CDR2 LQKENI. This CDR3 is 13 amino acids long. Trimming at V came to 5 bases and at J to 7 bases, leaving 3 bases not matched to a gene. The CDR3 DNA reads as TGTGCCAGCTCAGACGGACAGGGGCAGCCCCAGCATTTT. Translated: CASSDGQGQPQHF.

The chain has TRBV2 and TRBJ1-2; D is perhaps TRBD1 (5 bases). V dropped 6 bases and J dropped 7 bases, with 18 bases sitting between them. CDR3 length: 14 amino acids. The germline V gene has CDR1 SNHLY and CDR2 FYNNEI. CDR3 bases: TGTGCCAGCAGGCTTAGGACACAGCCCCTTGGCTACACCTTC. It specifies CASRLRTQPLGYTF.

The chain combines TRBV7-8 with TRBJ2-1, with TRBD2 matching over 9 bases. The CDR3 length is 15 residues. CDR1 and CDR2 from the germline V gene are SGHVS and FQNEAQ. The J segment lost 5 bases and the V segment lost 3 bases, leaving 5 bases of the junction unmatched. As DNA, the CDR3 is TGTGCCAGCAGCTTTCGGCGGGAGGGACACAATGAGCAGTTCTTC. This gives the protein CASSFRREGHNEQFF.

The chain links TRBV7-8 to TRBJ1-2; 8 bases fit TRBD1. Trimming cost V 2 bases and J 4 bases; bases outside gene matches: 12. The germline V gene has CDR1 SGHVS and CDR2 FQNEAQ. CDR3 length equals 17 residues. The CDR3 DNA follows: TGTGCCAGCAGCTTATGGCCAGGGGGCCCTGTTGGCTATGGCTACACCTTC. It encodes CASSLWPGGPVGYGYTF.

The CDR3 DNA follows: TGCAGCGTGAAGAGTGATAGCAATCAGCCCCAGCATTTT. Protein: CSVKSDSNQPQHF. This chain links TRBV29-1 with TRBJ1-5; D is unresolved. This CDR3 spans 13 amino acids. V shed 6 bases and J shed 0 bases, with 9 bases lying between them. CDR1 and CDR2 from the germline V gene are SQVTM and ANQGSEA.

The CDR3 sequence: CASSLARGEGNTIYF. The CDR3 bases are TGTGCCAGCAGCTTGGCACGGGGGGAAGGAAACACCATATATTTT. The V call is TRBV5-5, the J call TRBJ1-3; D may be TRBD1 (5 bases). Germline loops: CDR1 SGHKS, CDR2 YYEKEE (reference sequence). The CDR3 runs 15 residues. The V end was cut by 0 bases, the J end by 4 bases, with 11 bases between.

This clone has a handful of counts. This chain links TRBV2 with TRBJ2-7; unclear D gene. Germline lookup yields CDR1 SNHLY and CDR2 FYNNEI. V was pared by 9 bases and J by 2 bases, with 14 bases between. The CDR3 is 13 amino acids. The CDR3 is CASRLTEPYEQYF. CDR3 nucleotide sequence: TGTGCCAGTAGACTTACCGAGCCCTACGAGCAGTACTTC.

J is TRBJ2-7 and V is TRBV18; D perhaps matches TRBD2 (6 bases). Trimming stripped 0 bases from V and 6 bases from J, with 9 bases between. The CDR3 consists of 13 residues. Germline V lookup: CDR1 KGHSH, CDR2 LQKENI. The CDR3 is CASSPPPGSEQYF. In DNA, the CDR3 is TGTGCCAGCTCACCACCCCCCGGGAGCGAGCAGTACTTC.

As concerns this clone: Other DNA sequences from this sample encode an identical CDR3 as well. The V gene is TRBV5-1, the J gene TRBJ2-1; TRBD1 is a possible D gene (5 bases). Looked up from germline, CDR1 is SGHRS and CDR2 is YFSETQ. Deletions cut 3 bases from V and 7 bases from J, with 8 bases between. The CDR3 has 12 residues. The CDR3 nucleotides read TGCGCCAGCAGCTCCCAGGGTAATGAGCAGTTCTTC. This translates into CASSSQGNEQFF.

The CDR3 DNA reads TGTGCCAGCAGCTTTCATTTCTTGCCCCTCCTAGCGGGAGGTCAAGAGACCCAGTACTTC. Translation gives CASSFHFLPLLAGGQETQYF. The chain combines TRBV5-5 with TRBJ2-5; 11 bases match TRBD2. The CDR3 runs to 20 residues. The germline V gene encodes CDR1 SGHKS and CDR2 YYEKEE (reference sequence). The V gene end was trimmed by 2 bases and the J gene end by 2 bases; junction bases not matched to a gene: 17.

This sequence joins TRBV18 and TRBJ2-1; 7 bases align to TRBD2. V gave up 3 bases and J gave up 6 bases; unmatched junction bases: 5. The CDR3 has 14 residues. CDR1 and CDR2 (germline): KGHSH, LQKENI. The CDR3 nucleotides are TGTGCCAGCTCACCTGCGGGACTAACCAATGAGCAGTTCTTC. Protein product: CASSPAGLTNEQFF.